Below are 29 T cell receptor beta chains sequenced from a single sample in a study of post-analysis software for immune sequencing data. Whole-study results and caveats: TRBV5-6, TRBV5-1 and TRBV20-1 were among a few TRBV segments more frequent in patients than controls.

Unique molecular identifiers were built into the TCR beta cDNA libraries. One entry per CDR3 protein results from TCRdb running MiXCR on the PCR reads. This repertoire shows some 690,000 distinct CDR3 sequences, 55% to 60% found once; its top ten account for 11%. Their target antigens are unknown. The sample was blood. The receptor set was obtained from a girl aged 2-10 years with multiple sclerosis.

The chain couples TRBV11-3 to TRBJ2-1; weak D call: TRBD1 (8 bases). The germline CDR1 and CDR2 sequences are SGHNT and YENEEA. Trimming took off 4 bases at V and 9 bases at J, with 16 bases between the two ends. The CDR3 has 14 residues. CDR3 amino acids: CASSSDRGGAEQFF. DNA for the CDR3: TGTGCCAGCAGCTCCGACAGGGGAGGGGCTGAGCAGTTCTTC.

This sequence joins TRBV10-3 and TRBJ1-5; 7 positions match TRBD1. Germline V CDR1 and CDR2: ENHRY, SYGVKD. V gave up 5 bases and J gave up 7 bases; unmatched junction bases: 8. The CDR3 totals 14 residues. CDR3 region: CAISSTGKGQPQHF. The CDR3 bases are TGTGCCATCAGTTCGACAGGGAAGGGACAGCCCCAGCATTTT.

This clonotype appeared a few times. This chain connects TRBV6-1 to TRBJ2-1; 9 bases align to TRBD2. The V gene's germline CDR1 is MNHNS and CDR2 SASEGT. V lost 6 bases to trimming and J lost 6 bases; unmatched junction nucleotides: 18. The CDR3 totals 18 residues. CDR3 sequence reads: CASRFGREGLRYINEQFF. For the CDR3, the DNA is TGTGCCAGCAGGTTTGGGCGGGAGGGCCTCAGGTATATCAATGAGCAGTTCTTC.

J is TRBJ2-6 and V is TRBV27; D ambiguous. The V gene's germline CDR1 is MNHEY and CDR2 SMNVEV (reference sequence). V shed 1 base and J shed 0 bases, with 10 bases lying between them. The length of the CDR3 is 17 residues. The CDR3 protein is CASSLWAASSGANVLTF. CDR3 DNA: TGTGCCAGCAGTTTATGGGCGGCGTCCTCTGGGGCCAACGTCCTGACTTTC.

The chain combines TRBV20-1 with TRBJ1-5; D may be TRBD1 (5 bases). The CDR3 has 16 residues. The germline CDR1 and CDR2 sequences are DFQATT and SNEGSKA (reference sequence). V lost 0 bases and J lost 3, with 15 bases in between. The CDR3 loop reads CSARDGWAGPNQPQHF. DNA for the CDR3: TGCAGTGCTAGAGATGGATGGGCGGGACCCAATCAGCCCCAGCATTTT.

V usage is TRBV5-1 and J usage is TRBJ1-2; D gene unclear. The CDR3 contains 14 residues. Germline V CDR1 and CDR2: SGHRS, YFSETQ. Trimming left V 4 bases short and J 0 bases short, with 10 bases between. CDR3: CASSLPGPNYGYTF. The CDR3 coding sequence is TGCGCCAGCAGCCTTCCCGGCCCTAACTATGGCTACACCTTC.

The chain links TRBV6-6 to TRBJ1-4; D remains ambiguous. This CDR3 contains 14 residues. CDR1 is MNHNY, CDR2 SVGAGI, per germline (reference sequence). Trimming stripped 5 bases from V and 7 bases from J, with 14 bases between. DNA of the CDR3: TGTGCCAGCAGTACACGTGGGTTGGGTGAAAAACTGTTTTTT. This encodes CASSTRGLGEKLFF.

The genes are TRBV27 and TRBJ1-6, with 9 bases lining up with TRBD1. CDR1 is MNHEY, CDR2 SMNVEV, per germline (reference sequence). The CDR3 loop spans 15 amino acids. V trimming: 6 bases; J trimming: 9 bases; junction bases outside the gene matches: 9. CDR3 nucleotides: TGTGCCAGCAGAACAAGACAGGGGGAAATTTCACCCCTCCACTTT. Protein sequence: CASRTRQGEISPLHF.

This clonotype was seen a handful of times. The V call is TRBV29-1, the J call TRBJ2-1, with D uncertain. Germline CDR1 reads SQVTM; CDR2 reads ANQGSEA. This CDR3 comprises 15 residues. With 6 bases removed from V and 0 bases from J, the gap between germline ends came to 15 bases. CDR3 loop: CSVKGPRSSYNEQFF. For the CDR3, the DNA is TGCAGCGTCAAAGGACCCAGGAGCTCCTACAATGAGCAGTTCTTC.

V is TRBV7-2 and J is TRBJ2-4; D may be TRBD2 (6 bases). Judging by the DNA end, TRBJ2-7 fits better; the J call may be wrong. The CDR3 length is 14 residues. In germline, CDR1 is SGHTA, CDR2 FQGNSA. The CDR3 bases are TGTGCCAGCAGCTCGTTTACTAGCCCTTACGAGCAGTACTTC. Its translation: CASSSFTSPYEQYF.

The J gene is TRBJ1-1, the V gene TRBV25-1; D is possibly TRBD1 (5 bases). Germline CDR1 reads MGHDK; CDR2 reads SYGVNS. V was pared by 1 base and J by 6 bases, with 9 bases between. This CDR3 is built from 13 residues. The CDR3 reads CASSEFVGAEAFF. The CDR3 DNA follows: TGTGCCAGCAGTGAATTCGTAGGGGCTGAAGCTTTCTTT.

This rearrangement joins TRBV29-1 to TRBJ2-3; tentatively, D is TRBD1 (5 bases). Looked up from germline, CDR1 is SQVTM and CDR2 is ANQGSEA. V was pared by 5 bases and J by 6 bases, with 21 bases between. CDR3 size: 15 residues. CDR3: CSVSVQGLLEDTQYF. CDR3 DNA sequence: TGCAGCGTTTCGGTCCAGGGTCTGTTGGAGGATACGCAGTATTTT.

This clonotype was counted ten times or more. The chain joins TRBV29-1 to TRBJ2-1; tentatively, D is TRBD2 (6 bases). The CDR3 extends over 14 amino acids. V dropped 7 bases and J dropped 6 bases, with 19 bases sitting between them. The germline V gene encodes CDR1 SQVTM and CDR2 ANQGSEA. The CDR3 DNA sequence: TGCAGCGCTGCGGGACTGCGGGTCCCCAATGAGCAGTTCTTC. The encoded protein is CSAAGLRVPNEQFF.

V gene TRBV28 combines with J gene TRBJ2-7, with D possibly matching TRBD1 (6 bases). This CDR3 has 14 residues. Germline lookup yields CDR1 MDHEN and CDR2 SYDVKM. V was trimmed by 5 bases and J by 3 bases, leaving 14 bases between them. CDR3 region: CASSAGTGFYEQYF. The CDR3 DNA is TGTGCCAGCAGTGCTGGAACAGGGTTCTACGAGCAGTACTTC.

The chain is built from TRBV7-2 and TRBJ2-1; possibly TRBD1 for D (5 bases). The CDR3 spans 12 residues. The V gene's germline CDR1 is SGHTA and CDR2 FQGNSA. V lost 2 bases, J lost 12 bases, and 11 bases lay in between. The CDR3 sequence is CASSLTTQGQFF. The CDR3 DNA follows: TGTGCCAGCAGCTTAACAACCCAGGGGCAGTTCTTC.

The chain carries TRBV7-8 and TRBJ1-2; D not resolved. The CDR3 is made up of 16 amino acids. Germline V gives CDR1 SGHVS, CDR2 FQNEAQ. V was shortened by 5 bases and J by 2 bases, with 18 bases between the two germline ends. DNA for the CDR3: TGTGCCAGCAGCCCCGGACGGAATCGAGGGAACTATGGCTACACCTTC. Translated, it gives CASSPGRNRGNYGYTF.

V is TRBV28 and J is TRBJ2-5; D not resolved. TRBJ2-7 explains the end of the DNA better; the J call may be wrong. The CDR3 totals 13 residues. CDR1 is MDHEN, CDR2 SYDVKM, per germline. CDR3 nucleotide sequence: TGTGCCAGCAGTTCACCTGTGTCAGGCGAGCAGTACTTC. Protein: CASSSPVSGEQYF.

The CDR3 bases are TGCGCCAGCAGCTTGGCCCGTGGGGGGCTAGAGACCCAGTACTTC. This codes for CASSLARGGLETQYF. This chain connects TRBV5-1 to TRBJ2-5; D assignment may be TRBD1 or TRBD2 (6 bases each). Germline V gene sequence: CDR1 SGHRS, CDR2 YFSETQ. The CDR3 runs to 15 residues. The V gene lost 0 bases and the J gene lost 4 bases, with 13 bases spanning the gap.

This clonotype has more than one count but fewer than ten. This chain connects TRBV11-3 to TRBJ2-1; 11 positions match TRBD1. The length of the CDR3 is 15 residues. CDR1 SGHNT and CDR2 YENEEA come from the germline V gene. J was trimmed by 6 bases and V by 4 bases; bases with no gene match: 5. CDR3 sequence: CASSSGQGAFNEQFF. CDR3 bases: TGTGCCAGCAGCTCTGGACAGGGGGCGTTCAATGAGCAGTTCTTC.

The rearrangement links TRBV28 to TRBJ2-7; 10 bases match TRBD1. The CDR3 has 15 amino acids. Germline-derived CDR1 and CDR2 are MDHEN and SYDVKM. V gave up 6 bases and J gave up 6 bases; unmatched junction bases: 11. DNA of the CDR3: TGTGCCAGCAGCCCCACTGACAGGGGGCGCAGCGAGCAGTACTTC. Translated, it gives CASSPTDRGRSEQYF.

The chain has TRBV29-1 and TRBJ1-4; no firm D call. The CDR3 loop spans 14 amino acids. The germline CDR1 and CDR2 sequences are SQVTM and ANQGSEA. Trimming took 4 bases from V and 0 from J, leaving 9 bases between them. The CDR3 loop is CSVAQTTTNEKLFF. The CDR3, as DNA: TGCAGCGTTGCTCAGACGACAACTAATGAAAAACTGTTTTTT.

This rearrangement joins TRBV10-3 to TRBJ2-1; 8 bases are a match to TRBD1. Unmatched junction bases numbered 6, after V lost 3 bases and J lost 8 bases. The CDR3 sequence is 14 residues long. Per the germline V gene, CDR1 is ENHRY and CDR2 is SYGVKD. The CDR3 reads CAISEGQGRDEQFF. The CDR3 bases are TGTGCCATCAGTGAAGGACAGGGCAGGGATGAGCAGTTCTTC.

This sequence joins TRBV7-9 and TRBJ2-7; 8 bases are a match to TRBD1. CDR3 length: 15 residues. V shed 5 bases and J 2 bases; nucleotides not matched to a gene: 8. Germline CDR1 and CDR2: SEHNR and FQNEAQ (reference sequence). As DNA, the CDR3 is TGTGCCAGCAGCCCCCTCCGGGACAGGCCCTACGAGCAGTACTTC. Encoded protein: CASSPLRDRPYEQYF. Supplemented by reference TRBV7-9 and TRBJ2-7, the full variable domain reads DTGVSQNPRHKITKRGQNVTFRCDPISEHNRLYWYRQTLGQGPEFLTYFQNEAQLEKSRLLSDRFSAERPKGSFSTLEIQRTEQGDSAMYLCASSPLRDRPYEQYFGPGTRLTVT.

The CDR3 spells CASSEGRSGDTQYF. CDR3 DNA: TGCGCCAGCAGCGAAGGACGCAGTGGGGATACGCAGTATTTT. The gene calls are TRBV5-1 and TRBJ2-3; D is uncertain. The CDR3 sequence is 14 residues long. V was cut by 4 bases and J by 6 bases, with 15 bases left in between. Germline-derived CDR1 and CDR2 are SGHRS and YFSETQ.

The V and J genes are TRBV7-2 and TRBJ1-1; D unclear. The germline V gene encodes CDR1 SGHTA and CDR2 FQGNSA. The V end was cut by 5 bases, the J end by 4 bases, with 14 bases between. This CDR3 comprises 14 residues. This CDR3 reads CASSKAREGTEAFF. CDR3 in DNA: TGTGCCAGCAGCAAGGCAAGGGAGGGCACTGAAGCTTTCTTT.

This sequence joins TRBV5-1 and TRBJ2-3, with 8 bases aligning to TRBD2. The V gene end was trimmed by 0 bases and the J gene end by 2 bases; junction bases not matched to a gene: 5. Germline CDR1 SGHRS, CDR2 YFSETQ. The CDR3 consists of 16 residues. DNA for the CDR3: TGCGCCAGCAGCTTGGAGAGTAGCGGGACCACAGATACGCAGTATTTT. Its translation is CASSLESSGTTDTQYF.

This clonotype showed up just a few times. This CDR3 reads CASSPNRGLAGGRANEQFF. The DNA for the CDR3 is TGTGCCAGCAGCCCAAATCGGGGACTAGCGGGAGGTCGGGCAAATGAGCAGTTCTTC. The V and J genes are TRBV7-6 and TRBJ2-1; TRBD2 matches at 15 bases. Per germline, CDR1 SGHVS and CDR2 FNYEAQ. Germline trimming cut 5 bases from V and 7 bases from J; bases unmatched to any gene: 15. The CDR3 runs to 19 residues.

The gene calls are TRBV7-9 and TRBJ1-1, with D possibly TRBD1 on 5 matching bases. The CDR3 consists of 16 residues. Trimming stripped 4 bases from V and 0 bases from J, with 15 bases between. Germline CDR1 SEHNR, CDR2 FQNEAQ (reference sequence). The CDR3, as DNA: TGTGCCAGCAGCTCCAGGGAGGCTGGGATGAACACTGAAGCTTTCTTT. Its protein is CASSSREAGMNTEAFF.

Remarks on this clonotype: A junction end diverges from the germline sequence, so it may reflect a read error. The chain links TRBV7-9 to TRBJ2-7; D is undetermined. The CDR3 runs 15 residues. Germline CDR1 and CDR2: SEHNR and FQNEAQ (reference sequence). The CDR3 protein is CASSPLVGRIYEQYF. The CDR3 DNA sequence: TGCGCCAGCAGCCCGTTGGTGGGCCGAATTTACGAGCAGTACTTC.